The 14 T cell receptor beta chains reported below all come from one sample, sequenced in a study of cytomegalovirus exposure and HLA in healthy donors. Method: immunoSEQ multiplex PCR; TCRdb's copy keeps in-frame clones and lacks some. The table records roughly 100,000 clones, about 87% of them present only once. The sequencing input was PBMCs. The receptors here all came from a young woman in good health and CMV-seropositive.

This chain uses TRBV19 with TRBJ1-5; no clear D. Per the germline V gene, CDR1 is LNHDA and CDR2 is SQIVND (reference sequence). V was trimmed by 7 bases and J by 7 bases, leaving 14 bases between them. The CDR3 totals 13 residues. The CDR3 spells CASTPRTEQPQHF. The CDR3 bases are TGTGCCAGTACCCCTCGGACTGAACAGCCCCAGCATTTT.

The chain links TRBV7-2 to TRBJ1-6, with D possibly matching TRBD1 (6 bases). Trimming pared 3 bases from V and 0 bases from J, leaving 15 bases between. Germline V gene lookup returns CDR1 SGHTA and CDR2 FQGNSA. This CDR3 comprises 18 residues. The CDR3 reads CASSFKGGGASYNSPLHF. CDR3 nucleotide sequence: TGTGCCAGCAGCTTCAAAGGAGGGGGGGCCTCCTATAATTCACCCCTCCACTTT.

This chain connects TRBV19 to TRBJ1-5; 8 nucleotides agree with TRBD1. The trim removed 7 bases at V and 1 base at J, leaving 6 bases unmatched. This CDR3 contains 15 residues. Per the germline V gene, CDR1 is LNHDA and CDR2 is SQIVND (reference sequence). The CDR3 sequence is CASIIGQGSNQPQHF. The CDR3 DNA reads TGTGCCAGTATTATCGGACAGGGAAGCAATCAGCCCCAGCATTTT.

This rearrangement joins TRBV28 to TRBJ1-5; weak D call: TRBD1 (5 bases). The germline V gene encodes CDR1 MDHEN and CDR2 SYDVKM. Trimming left V 7 bases short and J 7 bases short, with 17 bases between. The CDR3 contains 14 residues. CDR3: CASTPLVRGQPQHF. The CDR3 nucleotides are TGTGCCAGCACCCCGTTGGTCCGGGGGCAGCCCCAGCATTTT. The full variable domain, with the rest looked up from reference TRBV28 and TRBJ1-5, is DVKVTQSSRYLVKRTGEKVFLECVQDMDHENMFWYRQDPGLGLRLIYFSYDVKMKEKGDIPEGYSVSREKKERFSLILESASTNQTSMYLCASTPLVRGQPQHFGDGTRLSIL.

The gene calls are TRBV5-6 and TRBJ1-6, with 9 bases fitting TRBD1. There are 17 residues in the CDR3. Germline CDR1 reads SGHDT; CDR2 reads YYEEEE. V trimming: 3 bases; J trimming: 3 bases; junction bases outside the gene matches: 7. The CDR3 protein is CASSWTGEGNYNSPLHF. The CDR3 DNA sequence: TGTGCCAGCAGCTGGACAGGGGAGGGAAACTATAATTCACCCCTCCACTTT.

This clone was seen a single time. This sequence joins TRBV11-2 and TRBJ1-4; no reliable D call. Between the trimmed V and J ends, which lost 1 base and 7 bases, there was a span of 13 bases. The germline V gene has CDR1 SGHAT and CDR2 FQNNGV. CDR3 length: 15 residues. The chain's CDR3 is CASSLGFGRGEKLFF. Written as DNA, the CDR3 is TGTGCCAGCAGCTTAGGTTTCGGACGGGGTGAAAAACTGTTTTTT.

The V gene is TRBV4-1, the J gene TRBJ1-2; D is unclear. Germline assignment: CDR1 MGHRA and CDR2 YSYEKL. This CDR3 comprises 17 residues. Trimming pared 1 base from V and 2 bases from J, leaving 17 bases between. CDR3 loop: CASSQGAHQEANYGYTF. DNA of the CDR3: TGCGCCAGCAGCCAAGGAGCACACCAAGAGGCGAACTATGGCTACACCTTC.

V gene TRBV5-5 combines with J gene TRBJ2-3, with D possibly being TRBD2 (5 bases). The germline V gene has CDR1 SGHKS and CDR2 YYEKEE (reference sequence). The CDR3 loop spans 17 amino acids. V lost 0 bases and J 0 bases, leaving 14 bases between the germline ends. The CDR3, as DNA: TGTGCCAGCAGCTTGGTCCCGGCGGGCCCTAGCACAGATACGCAGTATTTT. This translates into CASSLVPAGPSTDTQYF.

The V call is TRBV28, the J call TRBJ2-6, with 10 bases fitting TRBD1. This CDR3 contains 19 residues. V lost 6 bases to trimming and J lost 4 bases; unmatched junction nucleotides: 15. The germline gives CDR1 MDHEN, CDR2 SYDVKM. This chain's CDR3 is CASRTVLTGGSSGANVLTF. Written as DNA, the CDR3 is TGTGCCAGCAGAACCGTCCTGACAGGGGGCTCGAGCGGGGCCAACGTCCTGACTTTC.

The genes are TRBV25-1 and TRBJ1-6; TRBD1 aligns across 7 bases. CDR1 is MGHDK, CDR2 SYGVNS, per germline. The CDR3 is 15 residues long. Unmatched junction bases numbered 7, after V lost 6 bases and J lost 5 bases. CDR3 DNA sequence: TGTGCCAGCAGGCGGGGACAGAGGAATAATTCACCCCTCCACTTT. Translation gives CASRRGQRNNSPLHF. The variable domain in full, with the rest retrieved from reference TRBV25-1 and TRBJ1-6, is EADIYQTPRYLVIGTGKKITLECSQTMGHDKMYWYQQDPGMELHLIHYSYGVNSTEKGDLSSESTVSRIRTEHFPLTLESARPSHTSQYLCASRRGQRNNSPLHFGNGTRLTVT.

The rearrangement uses TRBV6-4 and TRBJ2-1, with D perhaps matching TRBD1 (5 bases). This CDR3 contains 13 residues. From germline, CDR1 is MRHNA and CDR2 SNTAGT. The germline V and J ends were trimmed by 3 bases and 2 bases, with 5 bases remaining between them. The chain's CDR3 is CASSEDTYNEQFF. The CDR3 nucleotides are TGTGCCAGCAGTGAGGACACCTACAATGAGCAGTTCTTC.

This chain joins TRBV4-1 and TRBJ2-7; D ambiguous. CDR3 length: 16 amino acids. The V gene lost 0 bases and the J gene lost 4 bases, with 16 bases spanning the gap. Per germline, CDR1 MGHRA and CDR2 YSYEKL. CDR3 sequence: CASSQDLDSATYEQYV. The CDR3 region has the DNA TGCGCCAGCAGCCAAGATCTTGACTCCGCCACTTACGAGCAGTACGTC.

V is TRBV13 and J is TRBJ2-7, with 8 nucleotides matching TRBD1. Germline CDR1 PRHDT, CDR2 FYEKMQ (reference sequence). The CDR3 totals 15 residues. V lost 3 bases to trimming and J lost 6 bases; unmatched junction nucleotides: 10. The CDR3 loop reads CASSFRQGARGEQYF. The CDR3 nucleotides are TGTGCCAGCAGCTTTAGGCAGGGGGCAAGGGGCGAGCAGTACTTC.

The chain uses TRBV10-3 and TRBJ2-7, with 7 positions matching TRBD1. The CDR3 has 13 amino acids. CDR1 and CDR2 from the germline V gene are ENHRY and SYGVKD. V shed 11 bases and J 0 bases; nucleotides not matched to a gene: 7. CDR3 DNA sequence: TGTGCCGCATCGGACAGGAGCTCCTACGAGCAGTACTTC. Its protein product is CAASDRSSYEQYF.